This TCR beta chain was found in a study of T cells in localized non-small cell lung cancer. CDR1 SGHRS and CDR2 YFSETQ come from the germline V gene. The CDR3 spans 12 residues. The ends lost 4 bases at V and 11 bases at J; junction bases unmatched: 8. Profiling relied on immunoSEQ multiplex PCR, and the TCRdb table lists in-frame clones only, not all of them. The sample has 30,000 to 40,000 clones, roughly 90% seen once. The gene calls are TRBV5-1 and TRBJ1-1; 7 bases fit TRBD1. Sample: peripheral blood mononuclear cells, taken before any cancer treatment. This TCR was sampled from a male donor aged 60 or over with stage II lung adenocarcinoma. Written as DNA, the CDR3 is TGCGCCAGCAGCGTTACCCAGGGGGTGGCTTTCTTT. This codes for CASSVTQGVAFF.